This note documents a single T cell receptor beta chain sequence. Sequenced by immunoSEQ multiplex PCR; TCRdb stores in-frame clones only, minus some. The sample shows 430,000 or so clones, over 75% of them seen only once. This CDR3 is built from 14 residues. Between the trimmed V and J ends, which lost 1 base and 4 bases, there was a span of 10 bases. Per the germline V gene, CDR1 is SNHLY and CDR2 is FYNNEI. The sample belongs to a study of blood T cell repertoires in COVID-19. Individuals aged about 18 to 90 years were recruited from 24 US areas. Cohorts were determined from participant-reported clinical history.

The clonotype originates from a woman between 18 and 30 years old who had been exposed to COVID-19. The specimen sequenced was PBMCs or T cells enriched from blood (not recorded which). The chain is built from TRBV2 and TRBJ1-2; D is uncertain. The CDR3 sequence is CASSEEAGTYGYTF. The CDR3 region has the DNA TGTGCCAGCAGTGAAGAGGCAGGTACCTATGGCTACACCTTC.